The subject of this entry is one TCR beta chain. Its target is not known. Blood CD4+ CD25-low CD127-high conventional T cells supplied the genomic DNA template. Produced via immunoSEQ multiplex PCR; TCRdb's table is partial and in-frame only. Of tens of thousands of clones listed, almost 96% were seen once; the top ten hold over 1%. The V end was cut by 1 base, the J end by 3 bases, with 17 bases between. There are 17 residues in the CDR3. Per germline, CDR1 LGHNA and CDR2 YNFKEQ. The sample originates from a study of regulatory and conventional T cells in RAG deficiency. Study-wide findings and caveats: Control T-cell subsets had markedly higher Shannon entropy and lower Simpson indices than RAG-deficient patients.

These same records also appear under a second study, on regulatory T cells. That paper adds: Amplification used 52 TRBV primers and 13 TRBJ primers.

The source is a human donor in good health. Sequenced input: CD25- CD4+ T cells sorted from blood. V usage is TRBV4-2 and J usage is TRBJ2-3; D gene unclear. CDR3 coding DNA: TGTGCCAGCAGCCAAGTTACCTCCGATCGTACAACAGATACGCAGTATTTT. Encoded protein: CASSQVTSDRTTDTQYF.